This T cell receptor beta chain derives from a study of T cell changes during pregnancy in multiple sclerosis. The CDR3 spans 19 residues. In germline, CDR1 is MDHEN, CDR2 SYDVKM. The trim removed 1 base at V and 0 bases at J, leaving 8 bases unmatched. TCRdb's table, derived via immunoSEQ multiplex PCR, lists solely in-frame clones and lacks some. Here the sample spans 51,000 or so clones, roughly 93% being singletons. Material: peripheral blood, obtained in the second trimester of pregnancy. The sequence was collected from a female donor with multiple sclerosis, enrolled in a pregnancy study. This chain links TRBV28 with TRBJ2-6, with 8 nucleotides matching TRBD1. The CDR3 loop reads CASSLYRGQATSGANVLTF. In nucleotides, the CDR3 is TGTGCCAGCAGTTTATATAGGGGACAGGCAACCTCTGGGGCCAACGTCCTGACTTTC.